Presented here are 24 T cell receptor beta chains from one specimen sequenced in a study of blood T cells in healthy people across ages. Together with a sample-barcoded 5' primer, a J-beta primer mix was included in a second PCR lasting about 7 to 12 cycles. TCRdb re-analysed the 5' RACE reads in MiXCR, keeping a single row per CDR3 protein. Of hundreds of thousands of distinct CDR3 sequences detected, 58% appear once; the ten largest clones hold 22%. Sequenced input: blood. Receptor source: a man younger than 45 in good health.

The gene calls are TRBV20-1 and TRBJ1-4; D gene unclear. CDR1 is DFQATT and CDR2 is SNEGSKA in the germline V gene (reference sequence). Trimming cost V 0 bases and J 8 bases, with 10 bases left between them. This CDR3 comprises 13 residues. This chain's CDR3 is CSARDPPGEKLFF. CDR3 nucleotide sequence: TGCAGTGCTAGAGATCCCCCGGGGGAAAAACTGTTTTTT.

This sequence joins TRBV20-1 and TRBJ1-2, with D perhaps matching TRBD1 (5 bases). CDR3 size: 15 residues. Trimming shortened V by 3 bases and J by 6 bases, and 20 bases separated the two germline ends. Germline CDR1 is DFQATT and CDR2 is SNEGSKA (reference sequence). The CDR3 nucleotides read TGCAGTGCTAGCAAACGGGACGCGAATTACGATGGCTACACCTTC. It specifies CSASKRDANYDGYTF.

The chain couples TRBV13 to TRBJ2-4; 11 positions agree with TRBD2. Trimming at V came to 3 bases and at J to 13 bases, leaving 11 bases not matched to a gene. In germline, CDR1 is PRHDT, CDR2 FYEKMQ (reference sequence). This CDR3 has 15 amino acids. The CDR3 here is CASSLLRTSGGEQYF. CDR3 DNA: TGTGCCAGCAGCTTGCTCCGAACTAGCGGGGGTGAGCAGTACTTC.

This clonotype was counted only a few times. CDR3 sequence reads: CASSISGAEGGQYF. CDR3 in DNA: TGCGCCAGCAGCATCTCAGGGGCGGAAGGAGGGCAGTACTTC. This sequence joins TRBV5-1 and TRBJ2-5; either TRBD1 or TRBD2 may supply D (6 bases each). V lost 4 bases to trimming and J lost 11 bases, with 21 bases between them. Per the germline V gene, CDR1 is SGHRS and CDR2 is YFSETQ. This CDR3 comprises 14 residues.

The rearrangement links TRBV12-3 or TRBV12-4 to TRBJ2-7; D perhaps matches TRBD2 (5 bases). Matching the DNA end better, TRBJ2-5 makes the J call doubtful. This CDR3 has 14 amino acids. CDR3 bases: TGTGCCAGCAGTTCGGACTCCTCGGGGGAGACCCAGTACTTC. This translates into CASSSDSSGETQYF.

The chain is built from TRBV27 and TRBJ1-6, with 7 nucleotides matching TRBD1. Germline-derived CDR1 and CDR2 are MNHEY and SMNVEV (reference sequence). The CDR3 has 15 residues. V was pared by 2 bases and J by 10 bases, with 8 bases of the junction left unmatched. The CDR3 region has the DNA TGTGCCAGCAGTTTAGACGGGACAGCTATATCACCCCTCCACTTT. Its translation is CASSLDGTAISPLHF.

Notes on this clonotype: This may be a read error, as it is one base from a much larger clone. The genes are TRBV2 and TRBJ1-2; the D is unclear. V gave up 5 bases and J gave up 2 bases, with 6 bases separating them. The germline gives CDR1 SNHLY, CDR2 FYNNEI. This CDR3 spans 12 amino acids. The CDR3 sequence: CASSTENYGYTF. DNA of the CDR3: TGTGCCAGCAGTACAGAGAACTATGGCTACACCTTC.

The J gene is TRBJ2-3, the V gene TRBV20-1, with D perhaps matching TRBD1 (5 bases). This CDR3 has 13 amino acids. Germline CDR1 DFQATT, CDR2 SNEGSKA (reference sequence). The V end lost 8 bases, the J end lost 3 bases, and 15 bases lay between the germline ends. CDR3 in DNA: TGCAGTCCAAAGAGCAGGGAAACAGATACGCAGTATTTT. The encoded protein is CSPKSRETDTQYF.

The chain has TRBV6-2 or TRBV6-3 and TRBJ1-2; a possible D gene is TRBD1 (6 bases). There are 15 residues in the CDR3. The V end was cut by 0 bases, the J end by 1 base, with 9 bases between. The germline gives CDR1 MNHEY, CDR2 SVGEGT. Here the CDR3 reads CASSYSPGDNYGYTF. The CDR3 DNA sequence: TGTGCCAGCAGTTACTCCCCAGGGGATAACTATGGCTACACCTTC.

Turning to this clonotype: Mismatch with germline at one junction end may stem from a read error. This chain connects TRBV29-1 to TRBJ2-1; D is undetermined. CDR1 and CDR2 (germline): SQVTM, ANQGSEA. CDR3 length equals 10 residues. In DNA form, the CDR3 reads TGCAGCGTCGAGGTCCTGGAGCTGTTCTTC. Its translation is CSVEVLELFF.

This chain joins TRBV3-1 and TRBJ2-3; D unclear. The length of the CDR3 is 16 residues. Germline V gene data show CDR1 as LGHDT and CDR2 as YNNKEL (reference sequence). Trimming shortened V by 1 base and J by 5 bases, and 16 bases separated the two germline ends. The CDR3 DNA is TGTGCCAGCAGCCAAGGAGGTAATCCGGGCGGAGATACGCAGTATTTT. Its protein product is CASSQGGNPGGDTQYF.

In the case of this clonotype: No conserved phenylalanine or tryptophan ends this CDR3, so it is likely a read error. The limits of the CDR3 on the DNA are not certain, so only TCRdb's listed CDR3 is given. The CDR3: CASSRAWDMEYS. V gene TRBV12-3 or TRBV12-4 combines with J gene TRBJ2-3; TRBD2, as called in the table, went unchecked against the DNA. The CDR3 contains 12 residues when both ends are counted.

The genes are TRBV6-6 and TRBJ2-1, with 7 bases identical to TRBD2. Germline CDR1 is MNHNY and CDR2 is SVGAGI (reference sequence). The J segment lost 7 bases and the V segment lost 5 bases, leaving 14 bases of the junction unmatched. The CDR3 is 16 residues long. CDR3: CASSHVVGGSGNEQFF. The DNA of the CDR3 is TGTGCCAGCAGTCACGTAGTGGGCGGGAGTGGGAATGAGCAGTTCTTC.

This chain connects TRBV7-2 to TRBJ1-4; a possible D gene is TRBD1 (6 bases). CDR1 is SGHTA, CDR2 FQGNSA, per germline. The CDR3 loop spans 15 amino acids. V was clipped by 4 bases and J by 8 bases, with 17 bases between them. CDR3 residues: CASSSPGGLGEKLFF. The CDR3 nucleotides read TGTGCCAGCAGCTCCCCGGGGGGGCTTGGCGAAAAACTGTTTTTT.

The CDR3 sequence is CASSPYSGGTDTQYF. CDR3 DNA: TGTGCCAGCTCACCCTATAGCGGGGGAACAGATACGCAGTATTTT. The rearrangement links TRBV18 to TRBJ2-3; 9 bases fit TRBD2. The CDR3 has 15 residues. Looked up from germline, CDR1 is KGHSH and CDR2 is LQKENI. The trim removed 3 bases at V and 3 bases at J, leaving 4 bases unmatched.

CDR3 sequence reads: CSALTFSVADTQYF. The DNA of the CDR3 is TGCAGTGCTCTCACATTCTCCGTTGCAGATACGCAGTATTTT. The chain joins TRBV20-1 to TRBJ2-3; unclear D gene. Trimming cost V 5 bases and J 4 bases, with 16 bases left between them. This CDR3 contains 14 residues. Germline CDR1 reads DFQATT; CDR2 reads SNEGSKA (reference sequence).

This clonotype was counted a few times. This chain uses TRBV10-3 with TRBJ1-2; D gene ambiguous. V shed 0 bases and J shed 5 bases, with 10 bases lying between them. Germline lookup yields CDR1 ENHRY and CDR2 SYGVKD. CDR3 size: 14 residues. CDR3 nucleotides: TGTGCCATCAGTGAGTCGACCTTCAAATATGGCTACACCTTC. Protein: CAISESTFKYGYTF.

The rearrangement joins TRBV2 to TRBJ2-7; TRBD2 matches at 13 bases. V lost 5 bases, J lost 5 bases, and 6 bases stayed unmatched. CDR3 length equals 15 residues. CDR1 is SNHLY, CDR2 FYNNEI, per germline. CDR3 loop: CASSQTSGRSDEQYF. DNA of the CDR3: TGTGCCAGCAGTCAGACTAGCGGGAGGTCCGACGAGCAGTACTTC.

This chain connects TRBV15 to TRBJ2-1, with D possibly matching TRBD1 (6 bases). V dropped 0 bases and J dropped 10 bases, with 19 bases sitting between them. Germline CDR1 reads LNHNV; CDR2 reads YYDKDF (reference sequence). The CDR3 has 16 amino acids. The CDR3 protein is CATSRDSQGLSSEQFF. Here the CDR3 DNA reads TGTGCCACCAGCAGAGATAGTCAGGGGCTGTCAAGCGAGCAGTTCTTC.

The chain joins TRBV20-1 to TRBJ1-5, with D possibly TRBD1 on 5 matching bases. This CDR3 region has 14 residues. The germline V and J ends were trimmed by 0 bases and 7 bases, with 13 bases remaining between them. Germline CDR1 and CDR2: DFQATT and SNEGSKA (reference sequence). CDR3 sequence reads: CSAREGIDSQPQHF. CDR3 DNA: TGCAGTGCTAGAGAAGGGATAGACAGCCAGCCCCAGCATTTT.

The table lists this clonotype with a few counts. The V call is TRBV27, the J call TRBJ1-5, with D hard to call. CDR1 is MNHEY and CDR2 is SMNVEV in the germline V gene (reference sequence). V was shortened by 5 bases and J by 0 bases, with 14 bases between the two germline ends. CDR3 length: 16 residues. The CDR3 sequence is CASSPSAGDSNQPQHF. CDR3 coding DNA: TGTGCCAGCAGTCCCTCGGCTGGGGATAGCAATCAGCCCCAGCATTTT.

The rearrangement uses TRBV27 and TRBJ1-2; the D is unclear. Germline V gives CDR1 MNHEY, CDR2 SMNVEV (reference sequence). CDR3 length: 11 amino acids. V lost 8 bases to trimming and J lost 6 bases, with 10 bases between them. CDR3 residues: CASFGPNGYTF. The CDR3 nucleotides read TGTGCCAGCTTCGGACCGAATGGCTACACCTTC.

The V gene is TRBV20-1, the J gene TRBJ2-7; 7 nucleotides line up with TRBD2. Looked up from germline, CDR1 is DFQATT and CDR2 is SNEGSKA (reference sequence). The V and J ends lost 0 bases and 6 bases, in that order; junction bases with no gene match: 8. The CDR3 is made up of 14 amino acids. In DNA form, the CDR3 reads TGCAGTGCTAGAGACGCGGGAGACTTTCGCGAGCAGTACTTC. Amino acid sequence: CSARDAGDFREQYF.

This clonotype was detected only a few times. The V call is TRBV5-4, the J call TRBJ2-2; tentatively, D is TRBD2 (6 bases). Per the germline V gene, CDR1 is SGHNT and CDR2 is YYREEE (reference sequence). V was pared by 7 bases and J by 4 bases, with 11 bases between. CDR3 length: 13 residues. The CDR3 DNA is TGTGCCAGCGTTCGGGGAGGCACCGGGGAGCTGTTTTTT. This gives the protein CASVRGGTGELFF.